Each of the 25 T cell receptor beta chains below was sequenced from the same sample in a study of T cells in Graves' hyperthyroidism and ophthalmopathy. There were TCR beta CDR3 regions amplified from RNA transcripts. First-round RT-PCR of the TCR CDR3 relied on the HTBI primer set. TCRdb reprocessed the multiplex PCR reads via MiXCR and lists one record per CDR3 protein. The profile shows about 400,000 distinct CDR3 sequences, approximately 15% of them singletons. Source material: blood. The origin of the receptors is a woman between 25 and 40 years old with Graves' ophthalmopathy.

This chain joins TRBV29-1 and TRBJ2-7, with 8 bases lining up with TRBD2. With 5 bases clipped from V and 3 bases from J, the junction kept 15 bases outside the gene matches. CDR3 length: 16 residues. CDR1 is SQVTM, CDR2 ANQGSEA, per germline. The CDR3, as DNA: TGCAGCGTTCAACCCCTCCGGGGGGGGGCGAGCTACGAGCAGTACTTC. Translation gives CSVQPLRGGASYEQYF.

In this sample, this clonotype turned up a few times. J is TRBJ1-6 and V is TRBV6-1; TRBD1 matches 7 bases. The CDR3 is 14 amino acids. The J segment lost 5 bases and the V segment lost 7 bases, leaving 5 bases of the junction unmatched. CDR1 is MNHNS and CDR2 is SASEGT in the germline V gene. CDR3 sequence reads: CASKRTGDNSPLHF. For the CDR3, the DNA is TGTGCCAGCAAGCGGACAGGAGATAATTCACCCCTCCACTTT.

This clonotype has only a few counts. This sequence joins TRBV19 and TRBJ1-1; no reliable D call. The CDR3 spans 13 residues. V lost 6 bases and J 1 base, leaving 9 bases between the germline ends. Germline V gene lookup returns CDR1 LNHDA and CDR2 SQIVND (reference sequence). In DNA form, the CDR3 reads TGTGCCAGTAGAAACCCCCCGAACACTGAAGCTTTCTTT. Encoded protein: CASRNPPNTEAFF.

Details on this clonotype: This may be a read error: a much more frequent sequence differs by one nucleotide. This chain connects TRBV28 to TRBJ2-1; D perhaps matches TRBD1 (5 bases). Germline V lookup: CDR1 MDHEN, CDR2 SYDVKM. The CDR3 extends over 16 amino acids. CDR3 in DNA: TGTGCCGGCAGTCCCAGGGCCAGGACATACTACAATGAGCAGTTCTTC. Protein: CAGSPRARTYYNEQFF.

This clonotype occurred a few times. The genes are TRBV7-8 and TRBJ1-1; 9 positions agree with TRBD1. V shed 7 bases and J 1 base; nucleotides not matched to a gene: 7. CDR3 length: 15 amino acids. CDR1 SGHVS and CDR2 FQNEAQ come from the germline V gene. DNA of the CDR3: TGTGCCAGCACCTCGGGACAGGGAGGGAACACTGAAGCTTTCTTT. This translates into CASTSGQGGNTEAFF.

This clonotype has a count of ten or more. This sequence joins TRBV7-8 and TRBJ2-7; TRBD1 matches 7 bases. The germline V gene has CDR1 SGHVS and CDR2 FQNEAQ. There are 15 residues in the CDR3. V was clipped by 5 bases and J by 0 bases; unmatched bases: 7. The CDR3 loop reads CASSDDREGSYEQYF. CDR3 sequence (DNA): TGTGCCAGCAGCGACGACAGGGAAGGCTCCTACGAGCAGTACTTC.

The chain is built from TRBV19 and TRBJ2-3; D gene uncertain. CDR1 is LNHDA, CDR2 SQIVND, per germline (reference sequence). The germline V and J ends were trimmed by 1 base and 6 bases, with 17 bases remaining between them. CDR3 size: 16 residues. CDR3 in amino acids: CASSIGPSWPPDTQYF. CDR3 DNA: TGTGCCAGTAGTATAGGACCCTCCTGGCCACCTGATACGCAGTATTTT.

This clonotype was seen ten or more times. This chain joins TRBV14 and TRBJ1-5; 9 bases match TRBD1. CDR1 is SGHDN and CDR2 is FVKESK in the germline V gene. The CDR3 totals 19 residues. The V segment lost 4 bases and the J segment 0 bases; nucleotides outside the gene matches: 13. CDR3 sequence reads: CASSLSGTGRAYSNQPQHF. The CDR3, as DNA: TGTGCCAGCAGCCTTTCCGGGACAGGGCGCGCTTATAGCAATCAGCCCCAGCATTTT.

There are many counts of this clonotype. The chain has TRBV7-6 and TRBJ2-2; D unresolved. Germline V gives CDR1 SGHVS, CDR2 FNYEAQ. This CDR3 region has 17 residues. The V and J ends lost 5 bases and 1 base respectively, with 17 bases between them. CDR3 nucleotides: TGTGCCAGCAGCCGTCTTTCCGGAACAAAGAACACCGGGGAGCTGTTTTTT. The encoded protein is CASSRLSGTKNTGELFF. Complete variable domain (other parts from reference TRBV7-6 and TRBJ2-2): GAGVSQSPRYKVTKRGQDVALRCDPISGHVSLYWYRQALGQGPEFLTYFNYEAQQDKSGLPNDRFSAERPEGSISTLTIQRTEQRDSAMYRCASSRLSGTKNTGELFFGEGSRLTVL.

The sample holds many counts of this clonotype. The V call is TRBV28, the J call TRBJ2-2; no firm D call. Germline CDR1 is MDHEN and CDR2 is SYDVKM. V was clipped by 5 bases and J by 2 bases, with 6 bases between them. The CDR3 has 13 residues. CDR3 DNA sequence: TGTGCCAGCAGTATATTAAACACCGGGGAGCTGTTTTTT. It translates to CASSILNTGELFF.

This clonotype was picked up a small number of times. Without the conserved terminal phenylalanine or tryptophan, this CDR3 likely stems from a read error. This chain joins TRBV30 and TRBJ2-5; no firm D call. This CDR3 is 13 amino acids long. V gave up 3 bases and J gave up 2 bases, with 10 bases separating them. The germline V gene encodes CDR1 GTSNPN and CDR2 SVGIG (reference sequence). CDR3 in amino acids: CAWRGVGQETQYS. Here the CDR3 DNA reads TGTGCCTGGAGAGGCGTGGGACAAGAGACCCAGTACTCC.

The chain combines TRBV27 with TRBJ2-7, with D perhaps TRBD2 (5 bases). Germline V CDR1 and CDR2: MNHEY, SMNVEV (reference sequence). The CDR3 consists of 11 residues. Between the trimmed V and J ends, which lost 8 bases and 7 bases, there was a span of 12 bases. Here the CDR3 DNA reads TGTGCCAGCGCCAGTACGGGGGAGCAGTACTTC. Encoded protein: CASASTGEQYF.

This clonotype has ten or more counts. The chain joins TRBV27 to TRBJ2-1; a possible D gene is TRBD2 (6 bases). Trimming took off 3 bases at V and 5 bases at J, with 11 bases between the two ends. Looked up from germline, CDR1 is MNHEY and CDR2 is SMNVEV (reference sequence). This CDR3 spans 14 amino acids. The CDR3 region is CASSLGLANNEQFF. The DNA for the CDR3 is TGTGCCAGCAGTTTGGGACTGGCGAACAATGAGCAGTTCTTC.

The sample holds one count of this clonotype. The gene calls are TRBV4-1 and TRBJ1-2; 7 nucleotides agree with TRBD1. This CDR3 spans 16 amino acids. The ends lost 2 bases at V and 4 bases at J; junction bases unmatched: 10. Germline CDR1 and CDR2: MGHRA and YSYEKL. CDR3 residues: CASSQTSTGQTYGYTF. The CDR3 DNA follows: TGCGCCAGCAGCCAAACGTCGACAGGGCAAACCTATGGCTACACCTTC.

This chain joins TRBV7-9 and TRBJ2-7; D call uncertain. Trimming cost V 6 bases and J 5 bases, with 14 bases left between them. The CDR3 sequence is 13 residues long. CDR1 is SEHNR, CDR2 FQNEAQ, per germline (reference sequence). The DNA of the CDR3 is TGTGCCAGCAGTCCGCAATTGGGGAACGAGCAGTACTTC. This encodes CASSPQLGNEQYF.

In its sample, this clonotype was seen a few times. The V gene is TRBV29-1, the J gene TRBJ2-1, with 8 nucleotides matching TRBD1. The CDR3 is 14 amino acids. Trimming at V came to 7 bases and at J to 4 bases, leaving 9 bases not matched to a gene. Germline V lookup: CDR1 SQVTM, CDR2 ANQGSEA. The CDR3 DNA follows: TGCAGCGCCGAGACAGGGGTCGGATACAATGAGCAGTTCTTC. This translates into CSAETGVGYNEQFF.

The chain combines TRBV12-3 or TRBV12-4 with TRBJ2-1; 7 nucleotides agree with TRBD1. This CDR3 is built from 14 residues. V lost 7 bases and J lost 6; bases outside the gene matches: 9. The CDR3 region has the DNA TGTGCCAGCATTGACAGGGTGGACAGCAATGAGCAGTTCTTC. Protein product: CASIDRVDSNEQFF.

This clonotype was seen at least ten times. A read error may produce the germline difference seen at one junction end. The rearrangement uses TRBV20-1 and TRBJ1-4; possible D gene TRBD1, 5 bases. The CDR3 spans 12 residues. Germline CDR1 is DFQATT and CDR2 is SNEGSKA (reference sequence). CDR3 in DNA: TGCAGTGCAAGAGCCGGGACTGAAAAACTGTTTTTT. Translated: CSARAGTEKLFF.

There are many counts of this clonotype. The chain has TRBV25-1 and TRBJ2-1; D remains ambiguous. V was shortened by 6 bases and J by 8 bases, with 8 bases between the two germline ends. From germline, CDR1 is MGHDK and CDR2 SYGVNS. The CDR3 is 11 residues long. CDR3: CASSLGDEQFF. CDR3 DNA: TGTGCCAGCAGCCTTGGGGATGAGCAGTTCTTC.

V and J are TRBV19 and TRBJ2-6; 8 bases are a match to TRBD1. CDR3 length equals 15 residues. V dropped 3 bases and J dropped 4; count of bases not matched to a gene: 2. Germline CDR1 reads LNHDA; CDR2 reads SQIVND (reference sequence). The CDR3 reads CASSMTGAGANVLTF. CDR3 sequence (DNA): TGTGCCAGTAGTATGACAGGGGCCGGGGCCAACGTCCTGACTTTC. The entire variable domain, with the rest obtained from reference TRBV19 and TRBJ2-6, is as follows: DGGITQSPKYLFRKEGQNVTLSCEQNLNHDAMYWYRQDPGQGLRLIYYSQIVNDFQKGDIAEGYSVSREKKESFPLTVTSAQKNPTAFYLCASSMTGAGANVLTFGAGSRLTVL.

J is TRBJ1-3 and V is TRBV29-1; D gene uncertain. The CDR3 sequence is 12 residues long. Germline V gives CDR1 SQVTM, CDR2 ANQGSEA. V lost 2 bases and J 0 bases, leaving 2 bases between the germline ends. CDR3 protein: CSVEPSGNTIYF. The CDR3 DNA sequence: TGCAGCGTTGAACCCTCTGGAAACACCATATATTTT. Full variable domain (outside the CDR3, taken from reference TRBV29-1 and TRBJ1-3): SAVISQKPSRDICQRGTSLTIQCQVDSQVTMMFWYRQQPGQSLTLIATANQGSEATYESGFVIDKFPISRPNLTFSTLTVSNMSPEDSSIYLCSVEPSGNTIYFGEGSWLTVV.

This chain uses TRBV20-1 with TRBJ2-1; tentatively, D is TRBD2 (7 bases). Trimming pared 1 base from V and 8 bases from J, leaving 18 bases between. The CDR3 contains 15 residues. Germline CDR1 is DFQATT and CDR2 is SNEGSKA (reference sequence). CDR3 DNA sequence: TGCAGTGCTAGAGCTTGGGGGCTAGGGGGGGATGAGCAGTTCTTC. It specifies CSARAWGLGGDEQFF.

This clonotype was counted ten times or more. The chain uses TRBV2 and TRBJ1-1; D possibly corresponds to TRBD1 (6 bases). Trimming pared 6 bases from V and 2 bases from J, leaving 13 bases between. The CDR3 has 14 amino acids. The V gene's germline CDR1 is SNHLY and CDR2 FYNNEI. CDR3 residues: CASRETGVNTEAFF. The DNA of the CDR3 is TGTGCCAGCAGGGAGACAGGCGTTAACACTGAAGCTTTCTTT. Filled out from reference TRBV2 and TRBJ1-1, the complete variable domain reads EPEVTQTPSHQVTQMGQEVILRCVPISNHLYFYWYRQILGQKVEFLVSFYNNEISEKSEIFDDQFSVERPDGSNFTLKIRSTKLEDSAMYFCASRETGVNTEAFFGQGTRLTVV.

In its sample, this clonotype was seen many times. The chain is built from TRBV28 and TRBJ1-2; no clear D. The V and J ends lost 3 bases and 2 bases respectively, with 7 bases between them. There are 13 residues in the CDR3. CDR1 is MDHEN, CDR2 SYDVKM, per germline. CDR3 sequence (DNA): TGTGCCAGCAGTTTGGCGGGGAACTATGGCTACACCTTC. It codes for CASSLAGNYGYTF.

This clonotype was detected many times. This rearrangement joins TRBV6-1 to TRBJ2-7, with 16 bases fitting TRBD2. Germline lookup yields CDR1 MNHNS and CDR2 SASEGT. The V and J ends lost 6 bases and 6 bases, in that order; junction bases with no gene match: 14. CDR3 length: 18 amino acids. CDR3 nucleotides: TGTGCCAGCAGGTACGGGACTAGCGGGGGGGACCCATCCGGCGAGCAGTACTTC. Translation: CASRYGTSGGDPSGEQYF.